Below, 13 T cell receptor beta chains from the same sample are listed, as sequenced in a study of blood T cell repertoires in COVID-19. The assay was immunoSEQ multiplex PCR, and TCRdb's table has in-frame clones only and misses some. The sample records about 370,000 clones, roughly nine tenths being singletons. Sequenced input: PBMCs or T cells enriched from blood (not recorded which). These receptors were collected from a man aged 18 to 29 who had recovered from COVID-19.

The rearrangement links TRBV27 to TRBJ1-2; D gene uncertain. V was shortened by 4 bases and J by 8 bases, with 23 bases between the two germline ends. Germline V gives CDR1 MNHEY, CDR2 SMNVEV (reference sequence). CDR3 length: 16 residues. The CDR3 region is CASSSTPPGFGRGYTF. Written as DNA, the CDR3 is TGTGCCAGCAGTTCTACTCCACCGGGATTCGGAAGAGGCTACACCTTC.

The CDR3 sequence is CASTVTNTGELFF. The CDR3 bases are TGTGCCAGTACAGTCACGAACACCGGGGAGCTGTTTTTT. The genes are TRBV9 and TRBJ2-2; D is unresolved. With 8 bases removed from V and 0 bases from J, the gap between germline ends came to 8 bases. This CDR3 comprises 13 residues. Germline CDR1 SGDLS, CDR2 YYNGEE.

This chain connects TRBV11-3 to TRBJ2-7; 8 nucleotides line up with TRBD2. Germline V lookup: CDR1 SGHNT, CDR2 YENEEA. Trimming cost V 6 bases and J 7 bases; bases outside gene matches: 8. This CDR3 contains 13 residues. CDR3 sequence (DNA): TGTGCCAGCAGTCTGGGGCAGCGGGGGGAGCAGTACTTC. Its protein product is CASSLGQRGEQYF. Full variable domain (remainder filled in from reference TRBV11-3 and TRBJ2-7): EAGVVQSPRYKIIEKKQPVAFWCNPISGHNTLYWYLQNLGQGPELLIRYENEEAVDDSQLPKDRFSAERLKGVDSTLKIQPAELGDSAVYLCASSLGQRGEQYFGPGTRLTVT.

The V call is TRBV15, the J call TRBJ2-7; TRBD1 might be the D (5 bases). Germline V gene sequence: CDR1 LNHNV, CDR2 YYDKDF (reference sequence). V lost 4 bases and J lost 3, with 16 bases in between. This CDR3 comprises 15 residues. The CDR3 loop is CATSTRYLDSYEQYF. The CDR3, as DNA: TGTGCCACCAGCACTAGGTACCTTGACAGCTACGAGCAGTACTTC.

The CDR3 spells CATRTALTSPLHF. CDR3 bases: TGTGCCACACGGACAGCTCTGACTTCACCCCTCCACTTT. The chain is built from TRBV6-5 and TRBJ1-6; D perhaps matches TRBD1 (6 bases). Germline V lookup: CDR1 MNHEY, CDR2 SVGAGI. Trimming left V 10 bases short and J 9 bases short, with 16 bases between. This CDR3 has 13 residues.

The V and J genes are TRBV9 and TRBJ1-1; D is unclear. The CDR3 extends over 15 amino acids. The germline gives CDR1 SGDLS, CDR2 YYNGEE. With 3 bases removed from V and 0 bases from J, the gap between germline ends came to 12 bases. For the CDR3, the DNA is TGTGCCAGCAGCGAACTGGGAGGCTTGAACACTGAAGCTTTCTTT. Its translation is CASSELGGLNTEAFF. The full variable domain, with the rest looked up from reference TRBV9 and TRBJ1-1, is DSGVTQTPKHLITATGQRVTLRCSPRSGDLSVYWYQQSLDQGLQFLIQYYNGEERAKGNILERFSAQQFPDLHSELNLSSLELGDSALYFCASSELGGLNTEAFFGQGTRLTVV.

The chain uses TRBV2 and TRBJ2-2, with a weak D call TRBD2 (6 bases). The CDR3 totals 14 residues. Germline V lookup: CDR1 SNHLY, CDR2 FYNNEI. V was trimmed by 6 bases and J by 4 bases, leaving 12 bases between them. CDR3 amino acids: CASRWRGSTGELFF. The DNA for the CDR3 is TGTGCCAGCAGATGGAGGGGAAGCACCGGGGAGCTGTTTTTT.

J is TRBJ1-3 and V is TRBV18; weak D call: TRBD1 (6 bases). This CDR3 region has 16 residues. The ends were cut back, 4 bases at V and 1 base at J, with 14 bases in the middle. The germline gives CDR1 KGHSH, CDR2 LQKENI. The CDR3, as DNA: TGTGCCAGCTCACTGGCTCTGGACAGTTCTGGAAACACCATATATTTT. This codes for CASSLALDSSGNTIYF.

The chain links TRBV9 to TRBJ1-2, with unresolved D. The germline V and J ends were trimmed by 0 bases and 5 bases, with 14 bases remaining between them. Germline V gives CDR1 SGDLS, CDR2 YYNGEE. The CDR3 contains 15 residues. CDR3 sequence: CASSVGFSLRYGYTF. The CDR3 nucleotides are TGTGCCAGCAGCGTAGGTTTCAGCCTGCGGTATGGCTACACCTTC.

This chain links TRBV5-1 with TRBJ2-7, with 10 bases that match TRBD1. V was pared by 5 bases and J by 6 bases, with 5 bases of the junction left unmatched. This CDR3 has 13 residues. From germline, CDR1 is SGHRS and CDR2 YFSETQ. CDR3 sequence reads: CASSPRTGGEQYF. CDR3 nucleotides: TGCGCCAGCAGTCCCAGGACAGGGGGCGAGCAGTACTTC. Combining the CDR3 with reference TRBV5-1 and TRBJ2-7 gives the whole variable domain KAGVTQTPRYLIKTRGQQVTLSCSPISGHRSVSWYQQTPGQGLQFLFEYFSETQRNKGNFPGRFSGRQFSNSRSEMNVSTLELGDSALYLCASSPRTGGEQYFGPGTRLTVT.

This chain uses TRBV6-5 with TRBJ1-2; 7 nucleotides agree with TRBD1. V trimming: 6 bases; J trimming: 3 bases; junction bases outside the gene matches: 10. Germline loops: CDR1 MNHEY, CDR2 SVGAGI. This CDR3 region has 15 residues. Here the CDR3 reads CASRDAAGTDYGYTF. For the CDR3, the DNA is TGTGCCAGCAGGGATGCCGCCGGGACAGACTATGGCTACACCTTC.

The J gene is TRBJ1-3, the V gene TRBV7-2, with unresolved D. The CDR3 loop spans 14 amino acids. The germline V gene encodes CDR1 SGHTA and CDR2 FQGNSA. The ends were cut back, 5 bases at V and 2 bases at J, with 10 bases in the middle. The CDR3 DNA follows: TGTGCCAGCAGCAGGAGTGGTACTGGAAACACCATATATTTT. Its protein product is CASSRSGTGNTIYF.

J is TRBJ2-3 and V is TRBV5-1; possibly TRBD1 for D (6 bases). CDR1 and CDR2 (germline): SGHRS, YFSETQ. Trimming removed 0 bases at V and 3 bases at J, with 17 bases between. This CDR3 spans 17 amino acids. CDR3 region: CASSLAITGKNTDTQYF. The CDR3 DNA reads as TGCGCCAGCAGCTTGGCCATTACAGGGAAAAATACAGATACGCAGTATTTT.